This T cell receptor beta chain comes out of a study of cytomegalovirus exposure and HLA in healthy donors. PCR amplification relied on 60 Vbeta primers (plus 13 Jbeta primers). The protocol was immunoSEQ multiplex PCR, while the TCRdb copy is restricted to in-frame clones and leaves out a portion. The repertoire holds 130,000 or so clones, with over 8% as singletons. In germline, CDR1 is MGHRA, CDR2 YSYEKL. Unmatched junction bases numbered 3, after V lost 0 bases and J lost 3 bases. The CDR3 is 15 residues long. In its sample, this clone was seen a few times. The sequence was collected from a man aged 40-49 years in good health and CMV-seronegative. The chain is built from TRBV4-1 and TRBJ1-2; 8 bases match TRBD1. Sequencing was performed on PBMCs. The DNA of the CDR3 is TGCGCCAGCAGCCAAGAGCCAGGGGGCGACTATGGCTACACCTTC. Translating it yields CASSQEPGGDYGYTF.